This T cell receptor beta chain is from a study of T cell responses to AZD1222 COVID-19 vaccine. This clone was recorded once. V was trimmed by 2 bases and J by 8 bases, leaving 13 bases between them. CDR1 and CDR2 from the germline V gene are SGDLS and YYNGEE. CDR3 length: 13 residues. The data were produced by immunoSEQ multiplex PCR, yet TCRdb's version contains in-frame clones alone and is incomplete. Of 85,000 to 130,000 clones in the sample, around 90% were seen once. The V gene is TRBV9, the J gene TRBJ1-2; the D is unclear. This sample comprised peripheral blood, obtained on day 0 of AZD1222 vaccination. The receptor's source is an adult in good health. CDR3 DNA sequence: TGTGCCAGCAGCGTCTACGGAGGCGAGGGCTACACCTTC. This translates into CASSVYGGEGYTF.